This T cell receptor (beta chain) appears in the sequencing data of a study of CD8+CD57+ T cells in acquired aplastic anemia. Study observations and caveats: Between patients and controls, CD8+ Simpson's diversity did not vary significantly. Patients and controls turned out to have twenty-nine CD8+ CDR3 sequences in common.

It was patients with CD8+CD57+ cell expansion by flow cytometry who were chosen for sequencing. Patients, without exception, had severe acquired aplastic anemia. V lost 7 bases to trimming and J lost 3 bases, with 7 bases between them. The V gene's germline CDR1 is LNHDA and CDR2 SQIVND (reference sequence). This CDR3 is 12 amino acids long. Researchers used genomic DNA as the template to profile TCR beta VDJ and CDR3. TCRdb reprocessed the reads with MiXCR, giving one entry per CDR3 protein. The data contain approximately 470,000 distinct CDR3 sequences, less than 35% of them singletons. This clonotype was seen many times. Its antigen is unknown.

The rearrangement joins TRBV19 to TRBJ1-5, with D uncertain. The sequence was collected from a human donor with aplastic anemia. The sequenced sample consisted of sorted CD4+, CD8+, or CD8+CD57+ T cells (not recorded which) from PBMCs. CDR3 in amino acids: CASTDHNQPQHF. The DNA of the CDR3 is TGTGCCAGTACAGATCACAATCAGCCCCAGCATTTT. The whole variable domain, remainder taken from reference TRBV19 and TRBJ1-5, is DGGITQSPKYLFRKEGQNVTLSCEQNLNHDAMYWYRQDPGQGLRLIYYSQIVNDFQKGDIAEGYSVSREKKESFPLTVTSAQKNPTAFYLCASTDHNQPQHFGDGTRLSIL.